This T cell receptor beta chain was observed in a study of brain metastases from non-small cell lung cancer. The study, taken as a whole, reports: Fewer infiltrating T cells were found in brain metastases than primaries. TCR repertoires overlapped largely between brain metastases and matched primaries. T-cell clones appeared expanded in about two thirds of brain metastases relative to matched primary tumors.

The CDR3 runs 15 residues. Germline V gene lookup returns CDR1 SGHTA and CDR2 FQGTGA. The ends lost 5 bases at V and 4 bases at J; junction bases unmatched: 8. As for this clone: Its antigen is not known.

Sequenced by immunoSEQ multiplex PCR; TCRdb stores in-frame clones only, minus some. The sample has 2,000 to 2,500 clones; roughly 80% are singletons. The sequencing input was tissue from a brain metastasis. The sequence derives from a donor at least 40 years old with non-small cell lung cancer. V is TRBV7-3 and J is TRBJ2-1; 7 nucleotides align to TRBD2. CDR3 coding DNA: TGTGCCAGCAGCCCTAAACTAGCGCTTTACAATGAGCAGTTCTTC. Its protein is CASSPKLALYNEQFF.